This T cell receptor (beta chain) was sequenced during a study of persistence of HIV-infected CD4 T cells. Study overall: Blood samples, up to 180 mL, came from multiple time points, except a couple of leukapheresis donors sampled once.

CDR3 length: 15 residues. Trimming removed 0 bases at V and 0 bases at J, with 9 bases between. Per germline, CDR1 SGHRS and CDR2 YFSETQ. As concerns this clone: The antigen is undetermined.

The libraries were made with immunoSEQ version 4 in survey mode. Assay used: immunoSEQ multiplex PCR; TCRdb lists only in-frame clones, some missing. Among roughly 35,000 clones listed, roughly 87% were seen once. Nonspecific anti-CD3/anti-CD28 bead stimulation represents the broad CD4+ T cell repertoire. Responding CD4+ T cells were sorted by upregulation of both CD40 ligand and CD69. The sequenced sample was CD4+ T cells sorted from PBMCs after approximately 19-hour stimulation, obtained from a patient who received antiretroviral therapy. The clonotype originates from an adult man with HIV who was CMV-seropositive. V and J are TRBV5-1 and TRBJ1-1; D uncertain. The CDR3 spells CASSLVGNMNTEAFF. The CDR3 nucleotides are TGCGCCAGCAGCTTGGTAGGAAACATGAACACTGAAGCTTTCTTT.